The source of this T cell receptor beta chain is a study of T-cell memory formation after mild COVID-19. The study's findings and limits: Cross-reactive memory appears to have joined, as suggested by some responding clones showing up in pre-infection memory. Later expanders leaned toward CD4+, whereas clones contracting from day 15 to 85 were balanced CD4/CD8.

This clonotype has at least ten counts. Its antigen is not known. Mismatch with germline at one junction end may stem from a read error. It was 5'RACE with constant-segment primers that produced the TCR alpha and TCR beta cDNA libraries, which carried sample barcodes and UMIs. TCRdb analysed the 5' RACE reads with MiXCR anew, one entry per CDR3 protein. The sample includes about 470,000 distinct CDR3 sequences, 25% of them seen just once. The CDR3 has 13 amino acids. Germline-derived CDR1 and CDR2 are SGHNT and YYREEE (reference sequence). The V and J genes are TRBV5-4 and TRBJ2-3, with D uncertain. The clonotype was recovered from an adult woman who had mild COVID-19 (a few samples of this study predate the infection). Cell type and time point are not known. Material for sequencing was PBMCs or a T cell subset sorted from them (not recorded which). In DNA, the CDR3 is TGCGCCAGCAGCTTGGCCGGCGGAGATACGCAGTATTTT. This gives the protein CASSLAGGDTQYF.